The clone carrying this T cell receptor (beta chain) has only one observation. Antigen unknown. Produced via immunoSEQ multiplex PCR; TCRdb's table is partial and in-frame only. Here the sample spans approximately 2.3 million clones, approximately 93% being singletons. These data belong to a study of shared clonotypes between healthy human individuals. Broader study findings: Rarefaction revealed incomplete sorted-subset sequencing despite large depth.

This CDR3 is built from 16 residues. Germline CDR1 and CDR2: MDHEN and SYDVKM. Trimming removed 6 bases from V and 1 base from J; junction bases left unmatched: 8. J is TRBJ2-1 and V is TRBV28; 8 nucleotides agree with TRBD1. The clonotype comes from a young man in good health. Some clones in this sample may be carry-over from other donors' samples. Material: naive CD4+ T cells from PBMCs. Subset here: CD45RA+ positively selected. The chain's CDR3 is CASSQRTGRSYNEQFF. CDR3 coding DNA: TGTGCCAGCAGCCAACGGACAGGGCGGTCCTACAATGAGCAGTTCTTC. The full variable domain, in which reference TRBV28 and TRBJ2-1 provide the parts outside the CDR3, is DVKVTQSSRYLVKRTGEKVFLECVQDMDHENMFWYRQDPGLGLRLIYFSYDVKMKEKGDIPEGYSVSREKKERFSLILESASTNQTSMYLCASSQRTGRSYNEQFFGPGTRLTVL.